This T cell receptor (beta chain) is from a study of cytomegalovirus exposure and HLA in healthy donors. Findings and caveats of the study: TCR beta V- and J-gene trimming was later associated with a missense DCLRE1C variant. Reported results showed that the classifier diagnosed cytomegalovirus status with high specificity and sensitivity. The presence/absence work took it that sequencing depth was about the same across donors.

CDR1 is GTSNPN, CDR2 SVGIG, per germline (reference sequence). The CDR3 has 13 amino acids. This clone was observed a few times. The antigen remains unidentified. This PCR relied on a set of 60 Vbeta primers and 13 Jbeta primers. TCRdb's copy holds only in-frame clones and misses some; the assay was immunoSEQ multiplex PCR. The table has 110,000 to 150,000 clones, approximately 80% seen once; the top ten hold approximately 4.1%. Material for sequencing was PBMCs. The receptor was isolated from a man in his forties in good health and CMV-seronegative. V usage is TRBV30 and J usage is TRBJ2-1; 11 bases agree with TRBD1. The CDR3 region is CVWDRGSYNEQFF. The CDR3 DNA is TGTGTGTGGGACAGGGGGTCCTACAATGAGCAGTTCTTC.